This TCR beta chain was sequenced during a study of cytomegalovirus exposure and HLA in healthy donors (dated 2017 in TCRdb). Context from the whole study: An earlier analysis of 587 of the donors reported 276 Gb of sequence data and about 120 million unique TCR beta sequences obtained from roughly 180 million T cells. The study was designed to test whether signatures of past pathogen exposure could be identified by cataloging public T cell receptors. Among around 400 genotyped donors of the cohort, an average of roughly 230,000 unique TCR beta nucleotide sequences was sequenced per donor, of which roughly 18% were non-productive. Every repertoire in the discovery cohort had been generated on one and the same sequencing platform. Besides the first cohort of roughly 660 subjects, a separate validation cohort made up of over 100 different subjects was used. A later analysis re-analyzed previously published TCR beta repertoires from approximately 670 donors and added high-resolution HLA genotyping to study TCR occurrence patterns. Four to six DR-DQ haplotypes were handled as single units for association and clustering, since linkage in the cohort was strong. The number of typed donors differed by locus: about 629-630 for A, B, C, DRB1 and DQB1; some 540 for DQA1; around 580 for DPA1; and some 450 for DPB1. An earlier analysis of some 500 of the donors used high-throughput TCR beta sequencing to judge whether each TCR beta V gene segment behaved as functional or pseudogenic. Rather than using new phenotypic data, the later analysis identified candidate immune exposures from TCR beta sequences and from how often those sequences occurred across donors. Donor age, sex, ethnicity and CMV serostatus were compiled together with the repertoire data. Of the roughly 400 genotyped donors, 75% to 85% were placed in the genetic ancestry cluster associated with self-reported Caucasian donors. Genome-wide SNP genotypes for about 55% of the 666 donors were used in a later genetic analysis, which treated that subset as a discovery cohort. An early release covering more than 500 HLA-typed donors comprised about 300 gigabases of sequencing data and tens of millions of unique TCR sequences. Using immunosequencing, the study profiled T cell repertoires from 500 to 800 subjects and related those repertoires to cytomegalovirus serostatus. The study combined high-throughput TCR immunosequencing, statistical association of individual TCRs with disease status, and machine learning to predict cytomegalovirus infection status. Class I and class II HLA loci were covered by the typing at four-digit resolution.

The cohort was made up of about 610 healthy bone marrow donors. Cohort members were all nominally healthy when sampled, although unrecorded immune exposures were likely present. The donor tested CMV seropositive, placing the donor among the 289 seropositive members of the cohort. Every donor gave a peripheral blood sample, and the peripheral blood mononuclear cells from that sample were used for TCR beta sequencing. The Qiagen DNeasy Blood Extraction Kit was used to extract genomic DNA from the blood cell samples. The germline ends are 20 bases apart after V is trimmed by 5 bases and J by 7 bases. From cysteine to phenylalanine, the CDR3 is 14 amino acids long. Of the read, only the CDR3 DNA is kept; its 42 bases are in frame from base 1. Looking up the germline V gene yields CDR1 SQVTM and CDR2 ANQGSEA. The investigation overall reported the following: Most CMV-associated TCR beta chains appeared to be HLA-restricted in a later analysis, and the HLA associations seemed to be driven largely by CMV exposure. Correlated functional status among segregating V segments might reflect linkage disequilibrium, but an unknown experimental factor could not be ruled out. Roughly 17 rarely observed V segments, including chromosome 9 orphons, were excluded from the earlier analysis of 550 to 700 of the donors because counts were too low. In an earlier analysis of about 540 of the donors, most TCR beta V segments were observed in productive rearrangements about 87% or about 30% of the time, broadly matching IMGT annotations. Because HLA typing was unavailable for some donors at each locus, only the typed subset was used in association tests. This cohort had only TCR beta chains sequenced, and the lack of alpha or paired-chain data limited which features could be detected. Some IMGT-functional V segments, including TRBV6-2 and TRBV6-3, could not be told apart with the 87-base-pair reads, so those segments were excluded. The study gave a list of more than 150 TCR beta chains associated with cytomegalovirus. Cytomegalovirus status was reported to be diagnosed by the classifier with high specificity and sensitivity in both the original and validation cohorts. Assigning TCR associations to individual alleles was difficult when HLA alleles, especially DR and DQ, strongly co-occurred. At a false discovery rate of 0.05, a later analysis linked 15,000 to 20,000 TCR beta sequences to specific HLA alleles. In a later analysis, several top co-occurrence clusters were reported to appear linked to parvovirus B19, influenza, CMV and Epstein-Barr virus. A cluster of highly shared sequence variants was judged likely to represent a technical artifact of the sequencing pipeline. According to the authors, the approach could potentially be generalized to other disease states and immunological phenotypes. In a later genetic analysis, fewer N-insertions in productive TCRs were reported among donors in an Asian-associated ancestry cluster than the 666-donor mean. In vitro tests confirmed that three of the cytomegalovirus-associated TCR beta chains recognize cytomegalovirus antigens. CMV serostatus was the only immune exposure information available for the cohort. In a later genetic analysis, a missense DCLRE1C variant was associated with V-gene and J-gene trimming of TCR beta chains, and the association was replicated in an independent cohort. The presence/absence analyses assumed that sequencing depth was roughly uniform across donors, and that assumption may not be true. Most TCR sequences were seen in very few donors, while some public TCRs were found in many individuals. A further reported finding was that TCR beta sequences accurately predicted the HLA-A and HLA-B alleles for most subjects in the first cohort. According to a later analysis, TCR association rates differed among HLA loci, with DRB1 alleles showing the most associated TCRs and HLA-C alleles showing the fewest. Compared with equally common non-associated chains, HLA-associated TCR beta chains in a later analysis were more clonally expanded and had lower generation probabilities.

As for this clone: Its antigen is currently not known. Per-nucleotide qualities are absent, and no much larger clonotype sits a single base away.

The method behind the library was the immunoSEQ multiplex PCR assay. For the multiplex PCR, a mixture combining 60 forward primers for TCR Vbeta segments and 13 reverse primers for TCR Jbeta segments was used. The CDR3 region of rearranged TCR beta genes was amplified from genomic DNA with a multiplex PCR assay. Amplified TCR beta libraries were sequenced as 87-base-pair reads on the Illumina HiSeq System. Under the source paper's analysis protocol: A later analysis tallied 80 million to 95 million unique TCR beta chains across the 700 or so repertoires, and about 10 million of those chains were shared by two or more donors. Raw reads were error-corrected and collapsed into unique sequences by a nearest-neighbor algorithm in which closely related sequences were merged to remove PCR and sequencing errors. V, D and J gene segments were assigned by aligning CDR3 sequences to IMGT reference sequences. For a sequence to be retained, a match of at least six nucleotides to both a V gene segment and a J gene segment was required. Rearrangements were classified as productive when the CDR3 lacked stop codons and remained in frame with V and J, and all other rearrangements were classified as non-productive. CDR3 was defined according to IMGT convention as the region running from the second conserved V-encoded cysteine to the conserved J-encoded phenylalanine. The earlier analysis of around 640 of the donors excluded sequences that lacked an unambiguous match to a single V gene segment. An earlier analysis of a few hundred of the donors called V segments functional above 56.7% productive rearrangements and segregating when the between-donor standard deviation exceeded 5%. A statistical classification framework was built for diagnosing cytomegalovirus status from the catalog of TCR beta chain sequences. In a later analysis, V and J genes were assigned by comparing TCR nucleotide sequences against IMGT/GENE-DB human TR gene sequences. The TCRdist pipeline was used in a later analysis to assign CDR3 sequences and most-parsimonious VDJ recombination scenarios. In a later analysis, each TCR beta chain was defined by its CDR3 amino acid sequence together with its V-gene family, and reads without a unique V-gene family were excluded. In a later analysis, 450 to 600 highly shared, low-generation-probability nucleotide sequences were removed to address suspected cross-contamination and a sequencing artifact. For each public chain, a later analysis derived a clonal expansion index from normalized ranks of inferred template counts within each repertoire. In a later analysis, generation probabilities were computed using a VDJ recombination model fitted to out-of-frame rearrangements, and the results were checked against IGoR. In a later analysis, hypergeometric tests were used to score TCR-TCR, TCR-HLA and TCR-CMV co-occurrence, with a repertoire-size bias correction applied to TCR pairs. In a later analysis, false discovery rates were estimated by permuting HLA or CMV assignments 20 times. A later analysis grouped co-occurring TCRs with DBSCAN, adding TCRdist sequence similarity when clustering within HLA-allele-positive subsets. Repertoires with fewer than 30,000 or more than 120,000 public chains were left out of co-occurrence clustering, as were roughly five repertoires with anomalous nucleotide sharing. TCRdb limited this immuneACCESS table to in-frame rearrangements with V and J called. A share of clones is missing; checked studies link under half to unresolved V genes, and the rest is unexplained. From that table come the V and J calls and clone size; the DNA was used to work out D and trimming. The sample table records about 190,000 clones; roughly 76% of these occur just once. Approximately 2% of the sample is in the top ten clones.

The chain is assembled from TRBV29-1 and TRBJ1-2; the D gene cannot be named for sure. The sample consisted of PBMCs. The sequence was obtained from a woman in her twenties or thirties in good health and CMV-seropositive. The CDR3 protein is CSVMGARLFSGYTF. The DNA sequence is as follows: TGCAGCGTTATGGGTGCCAGGCTGTTCTCTGGCTACACCTTC.